This T cell receptor beta chain was captured by sequencing in a study of patients and donors after allogeneic stem cell transplantation. From the RT-PCR reads, TCRdb called clonotypes with MiXCR, one entry per CDR3 protein. Of roughly 940,000 distinct CDR3 sequences listed, approximately 19% are singletons. Germline V gene sequence: CDR1 SEHNR, CDR2 FQNEAQ (reference sequence). Trimming took 3 bases from V and 6 from J, leaving 3 bases between them. The CDR3 spans 11 residues. This clonotype turned up a few times. The specimen sequenced was blood, either unsorted or a sorted T cell fraction (not recorded which). The rearrangement uses TRBV7-9 and TRBJ1-3, with unresolved D. The sequence came from a human donor who was either an allogeneic HSCT recipient or a stem cell or donor lymphocyte infusion donor (not recorded which). It is not recorded whose cells these are; they may come from a transplant donor. The CDR3 coding sequence is TGTGCCAGCAGCTTTGAAAACACCATATATTTT. It specifies CASSFENTIYF. The whole variable domain, remainder taken from reference TRBV7-9 and TRBJ1-3, is DTGVSQNPRHKITKRGQNVTFRCDPISEHNRLYWYRQTLGQGPEFLTYFQNEAQLEKSRLLSDRFSAERPKGSFSTLEIQRTEQGDSAMYLCASSFENTIYFGEGSWLTVV.